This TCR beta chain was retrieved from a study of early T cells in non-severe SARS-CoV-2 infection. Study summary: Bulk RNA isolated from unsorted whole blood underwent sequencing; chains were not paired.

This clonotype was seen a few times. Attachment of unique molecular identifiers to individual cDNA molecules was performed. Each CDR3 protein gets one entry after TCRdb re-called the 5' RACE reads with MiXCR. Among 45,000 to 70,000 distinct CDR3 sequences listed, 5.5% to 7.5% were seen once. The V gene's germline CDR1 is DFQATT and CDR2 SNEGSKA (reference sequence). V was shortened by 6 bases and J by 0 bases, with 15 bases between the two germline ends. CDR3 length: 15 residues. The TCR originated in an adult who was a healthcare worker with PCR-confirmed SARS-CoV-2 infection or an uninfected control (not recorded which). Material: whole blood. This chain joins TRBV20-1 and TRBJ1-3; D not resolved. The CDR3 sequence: CSAIPLTHSGNTIYF. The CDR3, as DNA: TGCAGTGCCATCCCCCTCACTCACTCTGGAAACACCATATATTTT.